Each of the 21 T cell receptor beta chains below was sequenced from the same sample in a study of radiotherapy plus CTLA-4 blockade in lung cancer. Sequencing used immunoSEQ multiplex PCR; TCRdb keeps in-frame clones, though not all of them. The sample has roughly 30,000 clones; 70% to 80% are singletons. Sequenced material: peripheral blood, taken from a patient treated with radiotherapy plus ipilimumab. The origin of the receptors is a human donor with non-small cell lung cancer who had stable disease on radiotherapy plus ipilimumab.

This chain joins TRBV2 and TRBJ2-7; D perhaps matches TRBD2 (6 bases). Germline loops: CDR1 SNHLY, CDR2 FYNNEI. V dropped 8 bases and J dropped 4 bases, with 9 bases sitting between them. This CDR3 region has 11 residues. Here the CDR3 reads CASGGGYEQYV. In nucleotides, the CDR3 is TGTGCCAGCGGTGGGGGGTACGAGCAGTACGTC.

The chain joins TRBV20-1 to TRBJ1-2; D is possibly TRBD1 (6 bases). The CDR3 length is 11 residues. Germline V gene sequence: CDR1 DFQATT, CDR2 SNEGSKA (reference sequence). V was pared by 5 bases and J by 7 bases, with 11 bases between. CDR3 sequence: CSASGVLGYTF. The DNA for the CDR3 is TGCAGTGCTTCAGGGGTACTTGGCTACACCTTC.

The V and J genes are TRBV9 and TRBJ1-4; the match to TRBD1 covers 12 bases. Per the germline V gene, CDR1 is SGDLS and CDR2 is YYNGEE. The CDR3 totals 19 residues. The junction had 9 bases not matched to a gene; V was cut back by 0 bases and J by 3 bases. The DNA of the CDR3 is TGTGCCAGCAGCGTAGGTGACGGGACAGGGGGCTTGGCTAATGAAAAACTGTTTTTT. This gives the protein CASSVGDGTGGLANEKLFF. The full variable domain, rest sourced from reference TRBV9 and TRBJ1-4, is DSGVTQTPKHLITATGQRVTLRCSPRSGDLSVYWYQQSLDQGLQFLIQYYNGEERAKGNILERFSAQQFPDLHSELNLSSLELGDSALYFCASSVGDGTGGLANEKLFFGSGTQLSVL.

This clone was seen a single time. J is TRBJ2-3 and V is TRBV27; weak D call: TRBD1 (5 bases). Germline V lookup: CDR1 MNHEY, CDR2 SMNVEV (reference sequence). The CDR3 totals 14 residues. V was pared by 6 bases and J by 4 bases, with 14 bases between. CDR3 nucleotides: TGTGCCAGCAGAGTGGCCCTACAGGCAGATACGCAGTATTTT. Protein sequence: CASRVALQADTQYF.

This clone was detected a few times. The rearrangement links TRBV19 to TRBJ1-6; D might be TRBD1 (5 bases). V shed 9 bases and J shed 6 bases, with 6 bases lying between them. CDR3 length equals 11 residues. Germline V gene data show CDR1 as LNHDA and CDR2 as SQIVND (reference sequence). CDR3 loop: CARTVNSPLHF. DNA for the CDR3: TGTGCCAGGACAGTTAATTCACCCCTCCACTTT. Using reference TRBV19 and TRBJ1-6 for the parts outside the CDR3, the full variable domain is DGGITQSPKYLFRKEGQNVTLSCEQNLNHDAMYWYRQDPGQGLRLIYYSQIVNDFQKGDIAEGYSVSREKKESFPLTVTSAQKNPTAFYLCARTVNSPLHFGNGTRLTVT.

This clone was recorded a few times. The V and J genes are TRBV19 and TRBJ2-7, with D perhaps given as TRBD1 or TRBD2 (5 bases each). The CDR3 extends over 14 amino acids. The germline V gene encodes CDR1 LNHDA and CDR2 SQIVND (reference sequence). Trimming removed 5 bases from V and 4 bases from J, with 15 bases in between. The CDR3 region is CASSLRDVAYEQYF. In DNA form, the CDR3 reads TGTGCCAGTAGTCTCCGGGACGTAGCTTACGAGCAGTACTTC.

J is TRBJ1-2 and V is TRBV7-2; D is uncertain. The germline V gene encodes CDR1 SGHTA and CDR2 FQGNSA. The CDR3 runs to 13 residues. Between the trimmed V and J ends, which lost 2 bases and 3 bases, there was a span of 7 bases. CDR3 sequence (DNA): TGTGCCAGCAGCTTACTCCTTGACTATGGCTACACCTTC. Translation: CASSLLLDYGYTF.

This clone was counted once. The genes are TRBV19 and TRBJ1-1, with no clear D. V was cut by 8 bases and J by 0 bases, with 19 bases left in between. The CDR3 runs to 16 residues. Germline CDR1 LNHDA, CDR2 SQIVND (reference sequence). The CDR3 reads CASQSPALTVNTEAFF. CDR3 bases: TGTGCCAGTCAATCACCTGCCCTGACGGTGAACACTGAAGCTTTCTTT.

CDR3 nucleotides: TGTGCCAGCTCACCGGCGCAACCACGACCGGGGGAGCTGTTTTTT. Its translation: CASSPAQPRPGELFF. J is TRBJ2-2 and V is TRBV18; no clear D. The CDR3 has 15 amino acids. Per germline, CDR1 KGHSH and CDR2 LQKENI. The V gene lost 3 bases and the J gene lost 8 bases, with 16 bases spanning the gap. Full variable domain (outside the CDR3, taken from reference TRBV18 and TRBJ2-2): NAGVMQNPRHLVRRRGQEARLRCSPMKGHSHVYWYRQLPEEGLKFMVYLQKENIIDESGMPKERFSAEFPKEGPSILRIQQVVRGDSAAYFCASSPAQPRPGELFFGEGSRLTVL.

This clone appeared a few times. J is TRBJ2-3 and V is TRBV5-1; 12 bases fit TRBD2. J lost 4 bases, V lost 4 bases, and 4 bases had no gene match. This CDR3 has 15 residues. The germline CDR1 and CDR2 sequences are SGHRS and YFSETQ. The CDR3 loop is CASSNLAGGPDTQYF. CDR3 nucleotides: TGCGCCAGCAGCAACCTAGCGGGGGGGCCAGATACGCAGTATTTT.

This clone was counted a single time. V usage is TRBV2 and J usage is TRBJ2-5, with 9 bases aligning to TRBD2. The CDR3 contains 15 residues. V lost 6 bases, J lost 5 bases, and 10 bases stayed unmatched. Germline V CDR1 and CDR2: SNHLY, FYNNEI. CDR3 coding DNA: TGTGCCAGCAGGCTGGCGCGGGGGGGCGGGGAGACCCAGTACTTC. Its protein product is CASRLARGGGETQYF.

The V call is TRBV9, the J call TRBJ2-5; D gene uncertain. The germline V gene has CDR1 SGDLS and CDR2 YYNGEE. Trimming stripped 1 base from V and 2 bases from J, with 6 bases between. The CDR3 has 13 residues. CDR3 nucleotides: TGTGCCAGCAGCGTAATGAGTCAAGAGACCCAGTACTTC. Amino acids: CASSVMSQETQYF.

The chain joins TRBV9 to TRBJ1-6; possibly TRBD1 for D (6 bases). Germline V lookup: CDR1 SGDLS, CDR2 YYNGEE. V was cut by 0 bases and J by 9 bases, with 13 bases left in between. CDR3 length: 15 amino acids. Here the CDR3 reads CASSVGPGVSSPLHF. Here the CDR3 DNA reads TGTGCCAGCAGCGTAGGTCCAGGGGTGAGTTCACCCCTCCACTTT.

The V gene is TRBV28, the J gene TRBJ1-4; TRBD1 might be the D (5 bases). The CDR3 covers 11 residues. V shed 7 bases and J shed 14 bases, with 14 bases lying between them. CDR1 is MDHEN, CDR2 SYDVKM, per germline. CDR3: CASIGQGVLFF. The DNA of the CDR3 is TGTGCCAGCATAGGCCAGGGAGTTCTGTTTTTT.

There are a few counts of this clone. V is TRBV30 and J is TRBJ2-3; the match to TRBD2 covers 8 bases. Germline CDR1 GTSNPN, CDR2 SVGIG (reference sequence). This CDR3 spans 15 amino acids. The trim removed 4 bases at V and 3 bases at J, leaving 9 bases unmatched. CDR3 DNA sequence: TGTGCCTGGACCGAACCCGGACTAGCAACAGATACGCAGTATTTT. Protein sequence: CAWTEPGLATDTQYF.

The CDR3 sequence is CASSSRTGSFEKLFF. Written as DNA, the CDR3 is TGTGCCAGCAGCTCCCGGACAGGGAGTTTCGAAAAACTGTTTTTT. The chain combines TRBV7-2 with TRBJ1-4; 8 bases match TRBD1. V shed 4 bases and J 8 bases; nucleotides not matched to a gene: 9. Per germline, CDR1 SGHTA and CDR2 FQGNSA. The CDR3 length is 15 residues. Looking up the rest from reference TRBV7-2 and TRBJ1-4 gives the full variable domain: GAGVSQSPSNKVTEKGKDVELRCDPISGHTALYWYRQSLGQGLEFLIYFQGNSAPDKSGLPSDRFSAERTGGSVSTLTIQRTQQEDSAVYLCASSSRTGSFEKLFFGSGTQLSVL.

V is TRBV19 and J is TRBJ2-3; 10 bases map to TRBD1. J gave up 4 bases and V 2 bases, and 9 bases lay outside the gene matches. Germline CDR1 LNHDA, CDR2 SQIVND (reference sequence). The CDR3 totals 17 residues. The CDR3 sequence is CASSIILAGQGSDTQYF. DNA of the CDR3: TGTGCCAGTAGTATAATTCTCGCGGGACAGGGGTCAGATACGCAGTATTTT.

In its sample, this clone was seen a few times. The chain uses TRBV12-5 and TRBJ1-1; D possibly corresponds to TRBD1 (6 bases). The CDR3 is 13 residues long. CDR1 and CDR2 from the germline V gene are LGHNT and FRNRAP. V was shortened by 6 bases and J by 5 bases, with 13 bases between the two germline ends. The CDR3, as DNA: TGTGCTAGTGGCCCGGGGGGGCATACTGAAGCTTTCTTT. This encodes CASGPGGHTEAFF. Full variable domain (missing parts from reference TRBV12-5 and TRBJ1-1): DARVTQTPRHKVTEMGQEVTMRCQPILGHNTVFWYRQTMMQGLELLAYFRNRAPLDDSGMPKDRFSAEMPDATLATLKIQPSEPRDSAVYFCASGPGGHTEAFFGQGTRLTVV.

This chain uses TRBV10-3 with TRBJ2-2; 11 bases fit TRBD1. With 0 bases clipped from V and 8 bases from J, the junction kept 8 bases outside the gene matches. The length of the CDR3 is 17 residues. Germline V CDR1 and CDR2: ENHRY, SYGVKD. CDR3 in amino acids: CAISESFGQGALGELFF. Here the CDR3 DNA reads TGTGCCATCAGTGAGTCCTTCGGACAGGGGGCGCTGGGGGAGCTGTTTTTT.

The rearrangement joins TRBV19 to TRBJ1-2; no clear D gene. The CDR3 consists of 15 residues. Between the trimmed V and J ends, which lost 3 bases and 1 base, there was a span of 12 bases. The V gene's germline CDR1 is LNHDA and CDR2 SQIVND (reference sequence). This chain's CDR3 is CASSISYAGNYGYTF. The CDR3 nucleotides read TGTGCCAGTAGTATTTCTTACGCGGGTAACTATGGCTACACCTTC. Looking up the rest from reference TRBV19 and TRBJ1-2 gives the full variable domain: DGGITQSPKYLFRKEGQNVTLSCEQNLNHDAMYWYRQDPGQGLRLIYYSQIVNDFQKGDIAEGYSVSREKKESFPLTVTSAQKNPTAFYLCASSISYAGNYGYTFGSGTRLTVV.

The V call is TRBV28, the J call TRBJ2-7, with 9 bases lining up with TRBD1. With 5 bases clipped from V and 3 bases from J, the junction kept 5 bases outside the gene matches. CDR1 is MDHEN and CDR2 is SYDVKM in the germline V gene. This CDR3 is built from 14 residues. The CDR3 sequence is CASSPGQGRYEQYV. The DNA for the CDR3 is TGTGCCAGCAGTCCCGGACAGGGGCGCTACGAGCAGTACGTC.